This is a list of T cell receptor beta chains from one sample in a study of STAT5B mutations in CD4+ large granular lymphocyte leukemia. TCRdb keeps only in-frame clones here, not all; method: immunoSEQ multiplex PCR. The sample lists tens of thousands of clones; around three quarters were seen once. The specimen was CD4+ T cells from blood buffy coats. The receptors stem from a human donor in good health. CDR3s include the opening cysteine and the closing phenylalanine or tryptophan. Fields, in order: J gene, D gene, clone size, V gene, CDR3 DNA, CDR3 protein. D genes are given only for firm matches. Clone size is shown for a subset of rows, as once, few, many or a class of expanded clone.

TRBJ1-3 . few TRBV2 TGTGCCAGCAGTGCCGTGGGCTCTGGAAACACCATATATTTT CASSAVGSGNTIYF
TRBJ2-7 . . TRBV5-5 TGTGCCAGCAGCTGGGAAGGATTAGAGCAGTACTTC CASSWEGLEQYF
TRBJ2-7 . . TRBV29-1 TGCAGCGTTGAACGCCCCTCTAGAGAGCAGTACTTC CSVERPSREQYF
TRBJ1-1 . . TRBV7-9 TGTGCCAGCAGCTTAGGGTCCGGAGCCGCTTTCTTT CASSLGSGAAFF
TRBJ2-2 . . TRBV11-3 TGTGCCAGCAGCTTAGTTAGCCTCGGGGAGCTGTTTTTT CASSLVSLGELFF
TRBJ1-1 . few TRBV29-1 TGCAGCGTTGTGGGTGGGGGTAACACTGAAGCTTTCTTT CSVVGGGNTEAFF
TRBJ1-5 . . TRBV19 TGTGCCAGTACCATGACAGGCCGATATAGCAATCAGCCCCAGCATTTT CASTMTGRYSNQPQHF
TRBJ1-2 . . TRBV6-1 TGTGCCAGCAGTGTGGCGGGAGATGGCTACACCTTC CASSVAGDGYTF
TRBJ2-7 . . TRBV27 TGTGCCAGCAGTTTGAGTCAGGGACTCATCCACGAGCAGTACTTC CASSLSQGLIHEQYF
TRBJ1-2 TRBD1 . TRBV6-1 TGTGCCAGCAGTGCGGGGACAGGGGTCTATGGCTACACCTTC CASSAGTGVYGYTF
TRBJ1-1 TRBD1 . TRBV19 TGTGCCAGTAGGTTGGACAGGGCTGAGGCTTTCTTT CASRLDRAEAFF
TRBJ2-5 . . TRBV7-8 TGTGCCAGCACCAAAATAGGGAACCAAGAGACCCAGTACTTC CASTKIGNQETQYF
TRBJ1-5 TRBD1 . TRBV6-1 TGTGCCAGCAGTGACGGACAGGTTGTAGGTCAGCCCCAGCATTTT CASSDGQVVGQPQHF
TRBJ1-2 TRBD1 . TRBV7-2 TGTGCCAGCAGCGCTTACCTGAAGGGGGCTGACGGCTACACCTTC CASSAYLKGADGYTF